This T cell receptor beta chain emerged from a study of a mutant IDH1 vaccine in newly diagnosed glioma. In the case of this clone: Its antigen is unidentified.

CDR1 is LNHDA and CDR2 is SQIVND in the germline V gene (reference sequence). The V segment lost 0 bases and the J segment 4 bases; nucleotides outside the gene matches: 7. The CDR3 has 17 amino acids. The time point was: week 35, safety follow-up. All doses held 300 ug of mutant IDH1 20-mer peptide, with topical imiquimod. Data came from immunoSEQ multiplex PCR; TCRdb stores just in-frame clones and leaves some out. The profile shows about 48,000 clones, around 78% of them singletons. The V and J genes are TRBV19 and TRBJ1-1; 11 positions match TRBD1. The sample was PBMCs, taken from a glioma patient whose treatment included an IDH1 peptide vaccine. The TCR comes from a man aged 35 to 55 with glioma. The CDR3 loop is CASSIDIGQGAGTEAFF. The CDR3 DNA sequence: TGTGCCAGTAGTATAGATATAGGACAGGGGGCGGGCACTGAAGCTTTCTTT.